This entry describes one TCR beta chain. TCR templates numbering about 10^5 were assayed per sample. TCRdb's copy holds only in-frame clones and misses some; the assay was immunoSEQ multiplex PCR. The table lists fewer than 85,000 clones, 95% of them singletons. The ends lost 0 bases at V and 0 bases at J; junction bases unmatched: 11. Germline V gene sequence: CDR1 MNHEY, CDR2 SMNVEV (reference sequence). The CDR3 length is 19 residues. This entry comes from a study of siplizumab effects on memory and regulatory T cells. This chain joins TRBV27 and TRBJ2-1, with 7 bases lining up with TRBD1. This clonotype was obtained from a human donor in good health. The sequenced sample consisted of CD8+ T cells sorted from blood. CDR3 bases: TGTGCCAGCAGTTTATCGGGGGAACAGGGGCCAAGCTCCTACAATGAGCAGTTCTTC. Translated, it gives CASSLSGEQGPSSYNEQFF.